The 5 T cell receptor beta chains listed next were all sequenced from one sample in a study of T-cell reconstitution after alpha-beta-depleted transplantation in children. This sample's TCRbeta library carried unique molecular identifier barcodes. Using its own MiXCR run on the PCR reads, TCRdb lists one record per CDR3 protein. In the table there are fewer than 550,000 distinct CDR3 sequences, about 17% of which are singletons. Sample: PBMCs, mostly from graft donor cells, taken 360 days after TCRalphabeta/CD19-depleted stem cell transplant. The receptor source for this set is a boy under two years old who had a stem cell transplant for Wiskott-Aldrich syndrome, so the T cells may come from the graft donor.

This clonotype turned up a few times. J is TRBJ2-7 and V is TRBV20-1; no reliable D call. CDR1 is DFQATT and CDR2 is SNEGSKA in the germline V gene (reference sequence). Deletions cut 1 base from V and 3 bases from J, with 10 bases between. CDR3 length: 13 amino acids. The chain's CDR3 is CSARGAEHYEQYF. CDR3 nucleotide sequence: TGCAGTGCTAGAGGGGCAGAGCACTACGAGCAGTACTTC.

This clonotype has just a few counts. The genes are TRBV7-9 and TRBJ1-4; D unresolved. The CDR3 is made up of 16 amino acids. The germline V gene encodes CDR1 SEHNR and CDR2 FQNEAQ (reference sequence). Deletions cut 2 bases from V and 6 bases from J, with 16 bases between. The CDR3 sequence is CASSLSPRPKDEKLFF. In DNA form, the CDR3 reads TGTGCCAGCAGCTTATCCCCTAGGCCGAAGGATGAAAAACTGTTTTTT.

CDR3: CAISVGRVRAFF. For the CDR3, the DNA is TGTGCCATCAGTGTGGGCAGGGTGCGGGCTTTCTTT. The gene calls are TRBV10-3 and TRBJ1-1; tentatively, D is TRBD1 (5 bases). This CDR3 region has 12 residues. Trimming removed 4 bases at V and 11 bases at J, with 14 bases between. Per the germline V gene, CDR1 is ENHRY and CDR2 is SYGVKD.

The rearrangement uses TRBV4-3 and TRBJ2-1; 8 bases line up with TRBD1. The V segment lost 0 bases and the J segment 3 bases; nucleotides outside the gene matches: 4. The germline gives CDR1 LGHNA, CDR2 YSLEER. The CDR3 runs to 16 residues. The CDR3 DNA sequence: TGCGCCAGCAGCCAAGACCGGGACAGGCTCTACAATGAGCAGTTCTTC. Its protein product is CASSQDRDRLYNEQFF.

This chain links TRBV20-1 with TRBJ1-6, with D possibly matching TRBD1 (5 bases). The ends were cut back, 3 bases at V and 7 bases at J, with 10 bases in the middle. The germline CDR1 and CDR2 sequences are DFQATT and SNEGSKA (reference sequence). CDR3 size: 13 residues. The CDR3 region has the DNA TGCAGTGCTAGGGCGGGACCAAATTCACCCCTCCACTTT. Translation: CSARAGPNSPLHF.